This T cell receptor (beta chain) emerged from a study of T cell responses to AZD1222 COVID-19 vaccine. At the level of the study: Pooled samples include second doses given at about 4 or 12 weeks.

Worth noting for this clone: As yet, its antigen is unknown.

The germline V gene has CDR1 SGDLS and CDR2 YYNGEE. V shed 4 bases and J 6 bases; nucleotides not matched to a gene: 15. This CDR3 is 17 amino acids long. TCRdb's table, derived via immunoSEQ multiplex PCR, lists solely in-frame clones and lacks some. The sample contains about 150,000 clones, 90% to 95% of which appear only once. Study-wide results and limits: As reported, nearly half of all spike-specific TCRs target variant regions that are unmutated. Seropositive at baseline were only a handful of AZD1222 recipients. White British ancestry dominated among donors, who included more females, and clonal diversity was possibly underestimated.

V gene TRBV9 combines with J gene TRBJ1-2; 10 bases line up with TRBD1. The sequenced sample was peripheral blood, obtained on day 0 of AZD1222 vaccination. This TCR was sampled from an adult in good health. The CDR3 sequence: CASSPEGEGQGNHGYTF. The CDR3 coding sequence is TGTGCCAGCAGCCCCGAGGGAGAGGGACAGGGGAACCATGGCTACACCTTC.